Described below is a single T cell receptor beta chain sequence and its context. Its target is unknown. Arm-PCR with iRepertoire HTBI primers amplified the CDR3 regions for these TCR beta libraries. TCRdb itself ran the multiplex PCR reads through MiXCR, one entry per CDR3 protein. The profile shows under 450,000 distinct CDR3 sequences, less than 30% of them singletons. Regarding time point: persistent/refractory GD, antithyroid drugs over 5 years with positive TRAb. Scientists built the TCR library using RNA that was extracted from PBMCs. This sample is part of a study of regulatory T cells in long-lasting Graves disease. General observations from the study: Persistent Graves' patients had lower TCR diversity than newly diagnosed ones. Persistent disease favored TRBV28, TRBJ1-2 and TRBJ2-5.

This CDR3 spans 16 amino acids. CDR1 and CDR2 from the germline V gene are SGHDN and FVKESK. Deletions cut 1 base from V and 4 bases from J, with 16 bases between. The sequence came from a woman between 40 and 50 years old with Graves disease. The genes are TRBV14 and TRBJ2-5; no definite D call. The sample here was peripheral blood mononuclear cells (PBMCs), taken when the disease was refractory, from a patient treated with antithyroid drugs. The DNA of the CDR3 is TGTGCCAGCAGCCAAGGTCTAAACGTGCGTTTAGAGACCCAGTACTTC. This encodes CASSQGLNVRLETQYF.